This T cell receptor beta chain was documented in a study of blood T cell repertoires in COVID-19. Enrolled through a virtual design, the participants were between roughly 18 and 89 years of age and came from about two dozen US areas. Method: immunoSEQ multiplex PCR; TCRdb's copy keeps in-frame clones and lacks some. The table has over 300,000 clones, roughly 90% seen once; the top ten hold approximately 1%. CDR1 KGHSH and CDR2 LQKENI come from the germline V gene. The length of the CDR3 is 16 residues. Trimming removed 2 bases from V and 4 bases from J; junction bases left unmatched: 8. The sample was PBMCs or T cells enriched from blood (not recorded which). V and J are TRBV18 and TRBJ1-3; 7 bases are shared with TRBD1. This receptor was taken from a woman in her 30s with acute COVID-19. The CDR3 loop reads CASSPTGEWTGNTIYF. The CDR3 DNA sequence: TGTGCCAGCTCACCAACAGGGGAATGGACGGGAAACACCATATATTTT.